The next 12 T cell receptor beta chains were all read from a single sample in a study of PD-L1 blockade in urothelial cancer. Repertoires were generated with immunoSEQ multiplex PCR, while TCRdb's copy carries only in-frame clones and drops some. Among about 32,000 clones listed, 65% to 90% were seen once. The sample was PBMCs, taken around atezolizumab (anti-PD-L1) treatment. The receptors derive from a man between 60 and 75 years old with urothelial cancer.

This clone was seen just once. The V gene is TRBV6-5, the J gene TRBJ2-3; TRBD1 aligns across 9 bases. Germline V lookup: CDR1 MNHEY, CDR2 SVGAGI. This CDR3 contains 13 residues. V was pared by 6 bases and J by 6 bases, with 4 bases of the junction left unmatched. The CDR3 here is CASRYRGPDTQYF. In nucleotides, the CDR3 is TGTGCCAGCAGATACAGGGGGCCCGATACGCAGTATTTT.

This clone was seen more than once but under ten times. The CDR3 sequence: CASSFGAGTSKSEQFF. The DNA for the CDR3 is TGCGCCAGCAGCTTCGGGGCCGGGACTAGCAAGAGTGAGCAGTTCTTC. The V and J genes are TRBV5-1 and TRBJ2-1; 9 bases are shared with TRBD2. Germline V gene data show CDR1 as SGHRS and CDR2 as YFSETQ. CDR3 length equals 16 residues. With V trimmed by 2 bases and J by 9 bases, 12 bases remained unmatched.

The chain employs TRBV14 and TRBJ2-1, with TRBD2 matching 11 bases. The CDR3 is 19 amino acids. The trim removed 3 bases at V and 6 bases at J, leaving 16 bases unmatched. Germline V gives CDR1 SGHDN, CDR2 FVKESK. In DNA form, the CDR3 reads TGTGCCAGCAGCCACGGGACACTAACTAGCGGGAGTTGGTCCAATGAGCAGTTCTTC. Translation: CASSHGTLTSGSWSNEQFF.

The chain uses TRBV7-2 and TRBJ2-5, with D perhaps TRBD1 (5 bases). Trimming stripped 5 bases from V and 13 bases from J, with 14 bases between. Germline-derived CDR1 and CDR2 are SGHTA and FQGNSA. The CDR3 runs 11 residues. For the CDR3, the DNA is TGTGCCAGCAGCCCCGGACATGGGGCGTACTTC. Translation: CASSPGHGAYF.

V is TRBV5-5 and J is TRBJ2-7; perhaps TRBD2 as D (5 bases). The CDR3 is 14 amino acids. From germline, CDR1 is SGHKS and CDR2 YYEKEE (reference sequence). Trimming took 4 bases from V and 5 from J, leaving 16 bases between them. CDR3 in DNA: TGTGCCAGCAGCCTAGCTAGAAGTTTGCACGAGCAGTACTTC. Protein sequence: CASSLARSLHEQYF.

The rearrangement joins TRBV29-1 to TRBJ2-7; 8 nucleotides match TRBD1. The length of the CDR3 is 13 residues. Germline trimming cut 7 bases from V and 0 bases from J; bases unmatched to any gene: 5. Germline CDR1 SQVTM, CDR2 ANQGSEA. CDR3 DNA sequence: TGCAGCGGAGGCAGGGGGCTCTCCTACGAGCAGTACTTC. This codes for CSGGRGLSYEQYF.

V and J are TRBV5-1 and TRBJ1-1; D not resolved. The CDR3 loop spans 15 amino acids. Trimming took 0 bases from V and 4 from J, leaving 13 bases between them. CDR1 SGHRS and CDR2 YFSETQ come from the germline V gene. CDR3: CASSLVGTGVTEAFF. CDR3 DNA: TGCGCCAGCAGCTTGGTGGGCACGGGAGTCACTGAAGCTTTCTTT.

J is TRBJ2-1 and V is TRBV5-1, with TRBD1 matching over 10 bases. Trimming removed 4 bases from V and 4 bases from J; junction bases left unmatched: 2. CDR1 and CDR2 from the germline V gene are SGHRS and YFSETQ. The length of the CDR3 is 14 residues. The CDR3, as DNA: TGCGCCAGCAGCGACAGGGGGCCGTACAATGAGCAGTTCTTC. Protein product: CASSDRGPYNEQFF.

The chain combines TRBV19 with TRBJ2-2, with 10 bases aligning to TRBD2. Germline V CDR1 and CDR2: LNHDA, SQIVND (reference sequence). V shed 4 bases and J 1 base; nucleotides not matched to a gene: 12. The CDR3 has 19 amino acids. The CDR3 here is CASSKSLAGEVLNTGELFF. The CDR3 DNA is TGTGCCAGTAGTAAAAGCCTAGCGGGAGAGGTTTTGAACACCGGGGAGCTGTTTTTT.

The chain recombines TRBV6-1 with TRBJ2-3; 8 nucleotides line up with TRBD2. From germline, CDR1 is MNHNS and CDR2 SASEGT. The ends lost 8 bases at V and 6 bases at J; junction bases unmatched: 10. This CDR3 comprises 14 residues. In DNA, the CDR3 is TGTGCCAGCTCGAGCGGGGGAGGGGTGGATACGCAGTATTTT. Translation: CASSSGGGVDTQYF.

CDR3 sequence reads: CASSVRQGDYQPQHF. CDR3 DNA: TGTGCCAGCAGTGTTAGACAGGGGGACTATCAGCCCCAGCATTTT. This chain joins TRBV6-5 and TRBJ1-5, with 9 nucleotides matching TRBD1. The CDR3 is 15 residues long. V lost 5 bases to trimming and J lost 5 bases; unmatched junction nucleotides: 7. Germline lookup yields CDR1 MNHEY and CDR2 SVGAGI.

The rearrangement uses TRBV6-5 and TRBJ2-7; D unclear. The CDR3 consists of 13 residues. Trimming took off 1 base at V and 2 bases at J, with 6 bases between the two ends. Germline CDR1 reads MNHEY; CDR2 reads SVGAGI. CDR3 in DNA: TGTGCCAGCAGTTACTTTGCGGCCTACGAGCAGTACTTC. Its translation is CASSYFAAYEQYF.